One sample yielded the 12 T cell receptor beta chains listed below, sequenced in a study of cytotoxic CD8 clonotypes in ibrutinib-treated CLL. The protocol was immunoSEQ multiplex PCR, while the TCRdb copy is restricted to in-frame clones and leaves out a portion. The repertoire holds some 140,000 clones, with around four fifths as singletons. Material: PBMCs, obtained after 24 months of ibrutinib treatment. These receptors all come from a human donor with chronic lymphocytic leukemia.

The chain employs TRBV9 and TRBJ1-1; D is unclear. The CDR3 covers 15 residues. V was clipped by 0 bases and J by 3 bases, with 12 bases between them. The germline gives CDR1 SGDLS, CDR2 YYNGEE. This CDR3 reads CASSVVDLLDTEAFF. In DNA form, the CDR3 reads TGTGCCAGCAGCGTAGTAGACCTTTTGGACACTGAAGCTTTCTTT.

The rearrangement joins TRBV7-6 to TRBJ2-5; TRBD2 aligns across 10 bases. With V trimmed by 5 bases and J by 4 bases, 13 bases remained unmatched. Germline CDR1 SGHVS, CDR2 FNYEAQ. The CDR3 is made up of 17 amino acids. This CDR3 is CASSRTNPGLASETQYF. The DNA for the CDR3 is TGTGCCAGCAGCCGAACAAACCCGGGACTAGCGTCAGAGACCCAGTACTTC. Complete variable domain (other parts from reference TRBV7-6 and TRBJ2-5): GAGVSQSPRYKVTKRGQDVALRCDPISGHVSLYWYRQALGQGPEFLTYFNYEAQQDKSGLPNDRFSAERPEGSISTLTIQRTEQRDSAMYRCASSRTNPGLASETQYFGPGTRLLVL.

The chain recombines TRBV5-1 with TRBJ2-2; TRBD1 aligns across 7 bases. Losses at the gene ends were 4 bases for V and 3 bases for J; bases not matched to a gene: 3. The germline CDR1 and CDR2 sequences are SGHRS and YFSETQ. This CDR3 region has 14 residues. For the CDR3, the DNA is TGCGCCAGCAGCCCTGGACAGGACACCGGGGAGCTGTTTTTT. As protein: CASSPGQDTGELFF.

The rearrangement joins TRBV5-1 to TRBJ2-5; D not resolved. V dropped 0 bases and J dropped 3 bases, with 15 bases sitting between them. CDR3 length: 16 residues. From germline, CDR1 is SGHRS and CDR2 YFSETQ. The CDR3 DNA sequence: TGCGCCAGCAGCTTGGCCGGGCAGGCTTTCGAAGAGACCCAGTACTTC. Its translation: CASSLAGQAFEETQYF.

The rearrangement uses TRBV18 and TRBJ2-7; D is perhaps TRBD1 or TRBD2 (5 bases each). Germline V CDR1 and CDR2: KGHSH, LQKENI. This CDR3 has 18 amino acids. Trimming removed 3 bases at V and 0 bases at J, with 21 bases between. CDR3 bases: TGTGCCAGCTCACCGAGCCATAAGACCGGGACGGTCTCCTACGAGCAGTACTTC. Amino acid sequence: CASSPSHKTGTVSYEQYF.

V is TRBV4-2 and J is TRBJ2-1, with D perhaps assigned TRBD1 or TRBD2 (5 bases each). This CDR3 has 15 amino acids. The V end lost 0 bases, the J end lost 5 bases, and 11 bases lay between the germline ends. Germline V gene data show CDR1 as LGHNA and CDR2 as YNFKEQ. The CDR3, as DNA: TGTGCCAGCAGCCAAGAAATGAGGGGTCACAATGAGCAGTTCTTC. It codes for CASSQEMRGHNEQFF.

This clone was picked up one time. The chain recombines TRBV2 with TRBJ2-3; the D gene could be TRBD1 or TRBD2 (5 bases each). Trimming took off 3 bases at V and 2 bases at J, with 9 bases between the two ends. The CDR3 consists of 14 residues. The germline gives CDR1 SNHLY, CDR2 FYNNEI. The CDR3 DNA follows: TGTGCCAGCAGTGACGGGACCTCCACAGATACGCAGTATTTT. Translation: CASSDGTSTDTQYF.

The J gene is TRBJ2-4, the V gene TRBV30, with D hard to call. The CDR3 has 13 residues. Deletions cut 2 bases from V and 6 bases from J, with 11 bases between. Germline CDR1 is GTSNPN and CDR2 is SVGIG (reference sequence). This chain's CDR3 is CAWSPTQRNIQYF. CDR3 bases: TGTGCCTGGAGTCCGACCCAAAGAAACATTCAGTACTTC. The full variable domain, its missing parts supplied by reference TRBV30 and TRBJ2-4, is SQTIHQWPATLVQPVGSPLSLECTVEGTSNPNLYWYRQAAGRGLQLLFYSVGIGQISSEVPQNLSASRPQDRQFILSSKKLLLSDSGFYLCAWSPTQRNIQYFGAGTRLSVL.

The chain recombines TRBV2 with TRBJ1-2; no clear D. Germline V lookup: CDR1 SNHLY, CDR2 FYNNEI. The CDR3 length is 14 residues. V was clipped by 1 base and J by 5 bases, with 11 bases between them. CDR3 coding DNA: TGTGCCAGCAGTGAAGGGAACAGCTTGTATGGCTACACCTTC. This encodes CASSEGNSLYGYTF.

V gene TRBV7-9 combines with J gene TRBJ1-2; the D gene is possibly TRBD1 (5 bases). The CDR3 contains 15 residues. V dropped 4 bases and J dropped 3 bases, with 15 bases sitting between them. CDR1 and CDR2 (germline): SEHNR, FQNEAQ (reference sequence). CDR3 sequence: CASSYETDIYYGYTF. In nucleotides, the CDR3 is TGTGCCAGCAGCTACGAAACGGACATTTACTATGGCTACACCTTC.

This chain joins TRBV29-1 and TRBJ2-3; 15 nucleotides agree with TRBD2. This CDR3 has 14 amino acids. Germline assignment: CDR1 SQVTM and CDR2 ANQGSEA. V lost 7 bases to trimming and J lost 3 bases; unmatched junction nucleotides: 2. Here the CDR3 DNA reads TGCAGCGCCGGACTAGCGGGGGGGACAGATACGCAGTATTTT. Translation: CSAGLAGGTDTQYF.

The V call is TRBV5-1, the J call TRBJ2-5; 10 bases match TRBD1. Per the germline V gene, CDR1 is SGHRS and CDR2 is YFSETQ. Unmatched junction bases numbered 12, after V lost 0 bases and J lost 7 bases. The CDR3 covers 17 residues. CDR3 in amino acids: CASSLAQTGGPVVTQYF. CDR3 in DNA: TGCGCCAGCAGCTTGGCTCAGACAGGGGGCCCGGTCGTGACCCAGTACTTC.